Listed below are T cell receptor beta chains from one sample, sequenced in a study of cytomegalovirus exposure and HLA in healthy donors. Here immunoSEQ multiplex PCR was the method, and the copy in TCRdb shows in-frame clones only, minus some. The table has 45,000 to 65,000 clones, about two thirds seen once. Material: PBMCs. The receptors stem from a woman aged 50 to 60 in good health and CMV-seropositive. Both conserved end residues are part of each CDR3. Fields, in order: V gene, D gene, J gene, clone size, CDR3 protein, CDR3 DNA. D genes are given only for firm matches. Size is stated for part of the rows, as once, few or many counts, or as a class when the clone is expanded.

V gene: TRBV21-1; D gene: NA; J gene: TRBJ2-1; clone size: NA; CDR3 protein: CASSNCKTGRGNEQFF; CDR3 DNA: TGTGCCAGCAGCAATTGTAAAACCGGTCGGGGCAATGAGCAGTTCTTC
V gene: TRBV2; D gene: TRBD1; J gene: TRBJ1-2; clone size: NA; CDR3 protein: CASATISYDTAHQGVYTF; CDR3 DNA: TGTGCCAGCGCCACAATCAGCTATGATACAGCCCACCAGGGGGTCTACACCTTC
V gene: TRBV28; D gene: TRBD1; J gene: TRBJ1-2; clone size: NA; CDR3 protein: CASSFIAGVGGTGEYGYTF; CDR3 DNA: TGTGCCAGCAGTTTTATTGCTGGGGTGGGTGGGACAGGGGAATATGGCTACACCTTC
V gene: TRBV27; D gene: TRBD2; J gene: TRBJ2-2; clone size: NA; CDR3 protein: CASTASGTTGELFF; CDR3 DNA: TGTGCCAGCACTGCTAGCGGGACCACCGGGGAGCTGTTTTTT
V gene: TRBV4-3; D gene: NA; J gene: TRBJ2-1; clone size: NA; CDR3 protein: CASSQDKATVNEQFF; CDR3 DNA: TGCGCCAGCAGCCAAGATAAAGCAACGGTTAATGAGCAGTTCTTC
V gene: TRBV15; D gene: NA; J gene: TRBJ2-4; clone size: NA; CDR3 protein: CATSRDQFGSRGFQYF; CDR3 DNA: TGTGCCACCAGCAGAGATCAGTTTGGCAGCCGGGGTTTTCAGTACTTC
V gene: TRBV29-1; D gene: NA; J gene: TRBJ1-1; clone size: NA; CDR3 protein: CSVSGGNTEAFF; CDR3 DNA: TGCAGCGTTTCCGGGGGGAACACTGAAGCTTTCTTT
V gene: TRBV10-3; D gene: NA; J gene: TRBJ1-4; clone size: few; CDR3 protein: CAISGAGQNEKLFF; CDR3 DNA: TGTGCCATCAGTGGGGCAGGGCAAAATGAAAAACTGTTTTTT
V gene: TRBV27; D gene: TRBD1; J gene: TRBJ2-7; clone size: NA; CDR3 protein: CASTMRPGQGLSSYEQYF; CDR3 DNA: TGTGCCAGCACCATGAGACCGGGACAGGGGCTATCCTCCTACGAGCAGTACTTC
V gene: TRBV7-2; D gene: NA; J gene: TRBJ1-5; clone size: few; CDR3 protein: CASSLTTVQPQHF; CDR3 DNA: TGTGCCAGCAGCTTAACCACAGTACAGCCCCAGCATTTT
V gene: TRBV30; D gene: NA; J gene: TRBJ2-4; clone size: NA; CDR3 protein: CAWSSGMGLKNIQYF; CDR3 DNA: TGTGCCTGGAGTTCCGGGATGGGACTTAAAAACATTCAGTACTTC
V gene: TRBV7-8; D gene: NA; J gene: TRBJ1-5; clone size: NA; CDR3 protein: CASSLGGGSQPQHF; CDR3 DNA: TGTGCCAGCAGCTTAGGGGGGGGCAGTCAGCCCCAGCATTTT
V gene: TRBV14; D gene: NA; J gene: TRBJ2-1; clone size: NA; CDR3 protein: CASSQVRYNEQFF; CDR3 DNA: TGTGCCAGCAGCCAAGTCCGGTACAATGAGCAGTTCTTC
V gene: TRBV2; D gene: TRBD2; J gene: TRBJ2-3; clone size: NA; CDR3 protein: CASIVSGASQYF; CDR3 DNA: TGTGCCAGCATCGTTAGCGGGGCCTCCCAGTATTTT
V gene: TRBV5-1; D gene: NA; J gene: TRBJ2-7; clone size: NA; CDR3 protein: CASGDVGVSEQYF; CDR3 DNA: TGCGCCAGCGGAGATGTAGGGGTAAGCGAGCAGTACTTC
V gene: TRBV7-9; D gene: TRBD2; J gene: TRBJ2-3; clone size: NA; CDR3 protein: CASSLWRGALDTQYF; CDR3 DNA: TGTGCCAGCAGCTTGTGGCGGGGGGCCCTAGATACGCAGTATTTT
V gene: TRBV7-8; D gene: TRBD1; J gene: TRBJ2-7; clone size: few; CDR3 protein: CASSPRQGLSYEQYF; CDR3 DNA: TGTGCCAGCAGCCCCCGACAGGGGCTCTCCTACGAGCAGTACTTC
V gene: TRBV27; D gene: NA; J gene: TRBJ1-1; clone size: NA; CDR3 protein: CASTLMGGQASEAFF; CDR3 DNA: TGTGCCAGCACCCTTATGGGAGGTCAGGCATCTGAAGCTTTCTTT
V gene: TRBV2; D gene: TRBD1; J gene: TRBJ2-3; clone size: NA; CDR3 protein: CASSGDRRQGRATDTQYF; CDR3 DNA: TGTGCCAGCAGCGGCGATCGAAGACAGGGTCGGGCCACAGATACGCAGTATTTT
V gene: TRBV7-2; D gene: TRBD2; J gene: TRBJ2-5; clone size: NA; CDR3 protein: CASSRGLAGARETQYF; CDR3 DNA: TGTGCCAGCAGCCGGGGACTAGCGGGAGCCCGGGAGACCCAGTACTTC
V gene: TRBV20-1; D gene: NA; J gene: TRBJ1-6; clone size: few; CDR3 protein: CSNESPLHF; CDR3 DNA: TGCAGCAATGAGTCACCCCTCCACTTT
V gene: TRBV7-8; D gene: TRBD1; J gene: TRBJ1-5; clone size: once; CDR3 protein: CASSFGQGRNQPQHF; CDR3 DNA: TGTGCCAGCAGCTTTGGACAGGGACGGAATCAGCCCCAGCATTTT
V gene: TRBV6-1; D gene: TRBD1; J gene: TRBJ1-3; clone size: NA; CDR3 protein: CASSAGTGVRNTIYF; CDR3 DNA: TGTGCCAGCAGCGCCGGGACAGGGGTAAGAAACACCATATATTTT
V gene: TRBV6-6; D gene: TRBD1; J gene: TRBJ2-7; clone size: few; CDR3 protein: CASSYPDRAPSYEQYF; CDR3 DNA: TGTGCCAGCAGTTACCCCGACAGGGCTCCCTCCTACGAGCAGTACTTC
V gene: TRBV7-2; D gene: NA; J gene: TRBJ1-1; clone size: NA; CDR3 protein: CASSSGGFTTEAFF; CDR3 DNA: TGTGCCAGCAGCTCCGGCGGGTTTACTACTGAAGCTTTCTTT
V gene: TRBV30; D gene: NA; J gene: TRBJ2-7; clone size: few; CDR3 protein: CAWSVGQVPPYEQYF; CDR3 DNA: TGTGCCTGGAGTGTTGGGCAGGTCCCCCCCTACGAGCAGTACTTC
V gene: TRBV5-1; D gene: TRBD1; J gene: TRBJ2-3; clone size: NA; CDR3 protein: CASSKDRAESDTQYF; CDR3 DNA: TGCGCCAGCAGTAAAGACAGGGCTGAATCAGATACGCAGTATTTT
V gene: TRBV7-2; D gene: NA; J gene: TRBJ1-4; clone size: once; CDR3 protein: CASSSAPGALNEKLFF; CDR3 DNA: TGTGCCAGCAGCTCAGCCCCAGGGGCCCTGAATGAAAAACTGTTTTTT
V gene: TRBV7-9; D gene: NA; J gene: TRBJ1-2; clone size: NA; CDR3 protein: CASSFSGGVGYTF; CDR3 DNA: TGTGCCAGCAGCTTTTCCGGCGGCGTTGGCTACACCTTC
V gene: TRBV19; D gene: NA; J gene: TRBJ1-5; clone size: NA; CDR3 protein: CASSIVYGGWNQPQHF; CDR3 DNA: TGTGCCAGTAGTATCGTCTATGGGGGCTGGAATCAGCCCCAGCATTTT
V gene: TRBV11-2; D gene: NA; J gene: TRBJ1-2; clone size: NA; CDR3 protein: CASSSMTMMDRLYGYTF; CDR3 DNA: TGTGCCAGCAGCTCCATGACTATGATGGACAGACTCTATGGCTACACCTTC
V gene: TRBV19; D gene: NA; J gene: TRBJ2-1; clone size: NA; CDR3 protein: CASAGSVFSREQFF; CDR3 DNA: TGTGCCAGTGCGGGGTCCGTCTTTTCGCGGGAGCAGTTCTTC